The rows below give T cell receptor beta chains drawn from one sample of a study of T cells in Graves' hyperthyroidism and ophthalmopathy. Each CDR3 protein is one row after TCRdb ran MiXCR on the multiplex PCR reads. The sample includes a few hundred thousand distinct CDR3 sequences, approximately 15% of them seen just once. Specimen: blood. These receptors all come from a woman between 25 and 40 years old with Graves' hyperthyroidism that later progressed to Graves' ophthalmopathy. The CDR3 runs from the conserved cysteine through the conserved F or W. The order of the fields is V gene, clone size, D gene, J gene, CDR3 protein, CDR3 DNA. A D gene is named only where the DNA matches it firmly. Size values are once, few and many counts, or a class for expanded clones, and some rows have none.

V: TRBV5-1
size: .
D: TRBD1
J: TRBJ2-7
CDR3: CASSLLLRQGHEQYF
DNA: TGCGCCAGCAGCCTTCTACTCCGACAGGGCCACGAGCAGTACTTC

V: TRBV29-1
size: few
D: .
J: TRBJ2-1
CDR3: CSVGRGEQFF
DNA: TGCAGCGTTGGAAGAGGTGAGCAGTTCTTC

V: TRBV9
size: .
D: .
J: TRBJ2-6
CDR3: CASTSRGGLSGANVLTF
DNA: TGTGCCAGCACCTCGAGGGGGGGCTTATCTGGGGCCAACGTCCTGACTTTC

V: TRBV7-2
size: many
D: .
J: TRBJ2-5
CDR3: CASSAYQETQYF
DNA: TGTGCCAGCAGCGCGTACCAAGAGACCCAGTACTTC

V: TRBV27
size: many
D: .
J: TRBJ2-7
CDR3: CASSWDPSYEQYF
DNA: TGTGCCAGCAGTTGGGACCCTTCCTACGAGCAGTACTTC

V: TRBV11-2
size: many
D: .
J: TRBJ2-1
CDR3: CASSSGHNEQFF
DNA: TGTGCCAGCAGCTCCGGCCACAATGAGCAGTTCTTC

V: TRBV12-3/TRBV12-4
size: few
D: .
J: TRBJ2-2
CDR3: CATVYGPGELFF
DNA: TGTGCCACCGTTTACGGACCAGGGGAGCTGTTTTTT

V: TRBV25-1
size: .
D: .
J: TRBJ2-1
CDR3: CATLPSGYYNEQFF
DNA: TGTGCCACACTCCCCTCGGGATACTACAATGAGCAGTTCTTC

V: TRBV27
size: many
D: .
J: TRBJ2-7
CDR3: CASSLSAGNPYEQYF
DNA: TGTGCCAGCAGTTTATCGGCTGGGAACCCCTACGAGCAGTACTTC

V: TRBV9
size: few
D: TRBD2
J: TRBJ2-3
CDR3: CASTERDGTDTQYF
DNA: TGTGCCAGCACGGAGCGGGACGGCACAGATACGCAGTATTTT

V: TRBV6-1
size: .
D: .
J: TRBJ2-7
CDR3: CASIDESSYEQYF
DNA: TGTGCCAGCATCGACGAGAGCTCCTACGAGCAGTACTTC

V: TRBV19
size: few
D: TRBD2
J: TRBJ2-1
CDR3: CASSIPGRASNEQFF
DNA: TGTGCCAGTAGTATACCCGGGAGGGCCAGTAATGAGCAGTTCTTC

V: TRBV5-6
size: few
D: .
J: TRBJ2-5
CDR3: CASSRGGMSQETQYF
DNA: TGTGCCAGCAGCAGAGGGGGGATGTCCCAAGAGACCCAGTACTTC

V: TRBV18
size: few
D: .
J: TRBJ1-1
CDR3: CASSPPVNTFMNTEAFF
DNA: TGTGCCAGCTCACCACCGGTTAACACGTTCATGAACACTGAAGCTTTCTTT

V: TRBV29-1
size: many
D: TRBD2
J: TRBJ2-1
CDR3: CSVGREAPYNEQFF
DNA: TGCAGCGTTGGCCGGGAGGCCCCCTACAATGAGCAGTTCTTC

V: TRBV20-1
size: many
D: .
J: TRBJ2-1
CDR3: CSARALPTPSSYNEQFF
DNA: TGCAGTGCTAGAGCTCTCCCCACTCCGAGCTCCTACAATGAGCAGTTCTTC

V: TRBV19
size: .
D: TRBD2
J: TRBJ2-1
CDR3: CASSRLAGTNEQFF
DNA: TGTGCCAGTAGTAGACTAGCGGGCACCAATGAGCAGTTCTTC

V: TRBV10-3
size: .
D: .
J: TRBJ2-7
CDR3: CAISERTPYEQYF
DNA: TGTGCCATCAGTGAGAGGACTCCTTACGAGCAGTACTTC

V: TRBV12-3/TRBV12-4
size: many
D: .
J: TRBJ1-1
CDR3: CASSLGQSTGAFF
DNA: TGTGCCAGCAGTTTAGGGCAGTCGACTGGAGCTTTCTTT

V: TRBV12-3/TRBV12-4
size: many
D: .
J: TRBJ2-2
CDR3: CASSPQQVSGELFF
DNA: TGTGCCAGCAGTCCCCAACAGGTGTCGGGGGAGCTGTTTTTT

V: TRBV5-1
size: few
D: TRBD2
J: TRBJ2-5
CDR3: CASSLLREAGETQYF
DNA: TGCGCCAGCAGCTTGTTGCGGGAGGCGGGAGAGACCCAGTACTTC

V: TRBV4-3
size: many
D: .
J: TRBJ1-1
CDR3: CASSQSGTSAEAFF
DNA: TGCGCCAGCAGCCAATCCGGGACCAGCGCTGAAGCTTTCTTT

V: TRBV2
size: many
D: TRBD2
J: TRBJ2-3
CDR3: CASRSASGRALQYF
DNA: TGTGCCAGCAGGTCCGCAAGCGGGAGGGCCCTGCAGTATTTT

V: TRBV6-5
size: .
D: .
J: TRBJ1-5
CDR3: CASSSGWTQPQHF
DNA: TGTGCCAGCAGTTCTGGGTGGACTCAGCCCCAGCATTTT

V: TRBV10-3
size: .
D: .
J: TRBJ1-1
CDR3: CAISERGPDTEAFF
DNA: TGTGCCATCAGTGAGAGGGGCCCAGACACTGAAGCTTTCTTT

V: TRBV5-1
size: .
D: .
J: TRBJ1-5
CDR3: CASSLAPGGTQPQHF
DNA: TGCGCCAGCAGCTTGGCTCCGGGGGGCACGCAGCCCCAGCATTTT

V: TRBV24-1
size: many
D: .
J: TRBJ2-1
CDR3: CATSDFLTSTYNEQFF
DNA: TGTGCCACCAGCGACTTCTTGACGAGCACCTACAATGAGCAGTTCTTC

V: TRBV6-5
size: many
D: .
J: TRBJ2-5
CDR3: CASSYGGQGQETQYF
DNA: TGTGCCAGCAGTTACGGAGGCCAGGGCCAAGAGACCCAGTACTTC

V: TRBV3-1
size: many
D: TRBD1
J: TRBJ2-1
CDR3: CASSQDQGADEQFF
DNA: TGTGCCAGCAGCCAAGACCAGGGGGCGGATGAGCAGTTCTTC

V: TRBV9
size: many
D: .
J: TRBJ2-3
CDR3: CASSGQSLPDTQYF
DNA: TGTGCCAGCAGCGGACAATCGTTGCCAGATACGCAGTATTTT

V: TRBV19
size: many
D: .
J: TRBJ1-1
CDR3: CASSIFGMGQNTEAFF
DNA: TGTGCCAGTAGTATCTTCGGGATGGGGCAGAACACTGAAGCTTTCTTT

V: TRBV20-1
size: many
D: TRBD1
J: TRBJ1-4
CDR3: CSASGGQGLTNEKLFF
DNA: TGCAGTGCTAGCGGCGGACAGGGTTTGACTAATGAAAAACTGTTTTTT

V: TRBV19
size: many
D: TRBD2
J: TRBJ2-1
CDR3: CASSIRASGGGYNEQFF
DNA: TGTGCCAGTAGTATTCGGGCTAGCGGGGGAGGTTACAATGAGCAGTTCTTC

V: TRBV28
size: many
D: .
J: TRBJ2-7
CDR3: CASSGPATYEQYF
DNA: TGTGCCAGCAGCGGACCGGCAACCTACGAGCAGTACTTC

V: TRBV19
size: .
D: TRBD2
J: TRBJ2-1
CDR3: CASESRLAGGIEQFF
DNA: TGTGCCAGTGAATCAAGACTAGCGGGAGGCATTGAGCAGTTCTTC

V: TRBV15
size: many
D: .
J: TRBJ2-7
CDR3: CATSSSAEQYF
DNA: TGTGCCACCAGCAGCTCGGCTGAGCAGTACTTC

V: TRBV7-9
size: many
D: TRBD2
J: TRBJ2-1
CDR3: CASSYRLAGSSYNEQFF
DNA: TGTGCCAGCAGCTACCGACTAGCGGGAAGCTCCTACAATGAGCAGTTCTTC

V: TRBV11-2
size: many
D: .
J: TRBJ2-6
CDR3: CASSLGTGGPGPGANVLTF
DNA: TGTGCCAGCAGCTTAGGCACCGGGGGGCCGGGCCCTGGGGCCAACGTCCTGACTTTC

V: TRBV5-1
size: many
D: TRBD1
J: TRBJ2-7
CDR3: CASSHDRGTYEQYF
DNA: TGCGCCAGCAGTCACGACAGGGGGACCTACGAGCAGTACTTC

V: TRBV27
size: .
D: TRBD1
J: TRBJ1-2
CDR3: CASSLRDRDYGCTF
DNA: TGTGCCAGCAGTTTAAGGGACAGGGACTATGGCTGCACCTTC

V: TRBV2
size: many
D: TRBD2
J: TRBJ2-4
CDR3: CASSKRGEDSLAKNIQYF
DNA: TGTGCCAGCAGCAAACGGGGGGAGGACTCCTTAGCCAAAAACATTCAGTACTTC

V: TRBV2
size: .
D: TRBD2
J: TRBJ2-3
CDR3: CASSESGLASLNTDTQYF
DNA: TGTGCCAGCAGTGAGTCTGGACTAGCGAGTCTGAACACAGATACGCAGTATTTT

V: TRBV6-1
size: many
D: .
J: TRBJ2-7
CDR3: CASTSIRGEQYF
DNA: TGTGCCAGCACTTCCATACGCGGAGAGCAGTACTTC

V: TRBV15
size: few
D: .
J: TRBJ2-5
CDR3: CATSRDLTGGLQETQYF
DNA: TGTGCCACCAGCAGAGATCTCACCGGGGGGCTGCAAGAGACCCAGTACTTC

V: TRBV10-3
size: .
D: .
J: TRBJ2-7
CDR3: CAISESVAYEQYF
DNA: TGTGCCATCAGTGAGTCGGTAGCCTACGAGCAGTACTTC

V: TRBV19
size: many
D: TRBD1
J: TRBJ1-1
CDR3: CASTARATGAGPREAFF
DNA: TGTGCCAGTACCGCTAGGGCGACAGGGGCCGGCCCAAGGGAAGCTTTCTTT

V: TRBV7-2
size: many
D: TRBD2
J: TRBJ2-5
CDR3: CASSPTSGETQYF
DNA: TGTGCCAGCAGCCCCACTAGCGGGGAGACCCAGTACTTC

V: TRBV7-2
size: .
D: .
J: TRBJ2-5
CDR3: CASSPPASSREAQYF
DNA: TGTGCCAGCTCACCACCAGCTAGCTCCCGCGAGGCCCAGTACTTC

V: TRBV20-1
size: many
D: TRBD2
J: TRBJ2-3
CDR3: CSARTSESTDTQYF
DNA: TGCAGTGCCCGAACTAGCGAGAGCACAGATACGCAGTATTTT

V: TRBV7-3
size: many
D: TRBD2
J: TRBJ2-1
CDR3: CASSSPTPASGRVSYNEQFF
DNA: TGTGCCAGCAGCTCTCCAACCCCCGCTAGCGGGAGAGTGTCCTACAATGAGCAGTTCTTC

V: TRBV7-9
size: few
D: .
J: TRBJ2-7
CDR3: CASRRDASSYEQYF
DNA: TGTGCCAGCAGAAGGGACGCGAGCTCCTACGAGCAGTACTTC

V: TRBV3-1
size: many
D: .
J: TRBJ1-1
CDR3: CASSHKTMNTEAFF
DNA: TGTGCCAGCAGCCACAAGACCATGAACACTGAAGCTTTCTTT